This T cell receptor beta chain was documented in a study of shared clonotypes between healthy human individuals. General observations from the study: Sampling included only blood; tissue repertoires likely differ.

The CDR3 runs 14 residues. Losses at the gene ends were 5 bases for V and 2 bases for J; bases not matched to a gene: 6. Germline values: CDR1 SGHTS, CDR2 YDEGEE. Study donors comprised healthy, HIV-negative adults devoid of recent acute infection or vaccination. All donors were Caucasian adults living in Nashville, Tennessee. A remark on this clone: The antigen is unknown.

In the authors' workflow: For the immunoSEQ data, sequences were junction-only without quality scores, so filtering differed. Assay: immunoSEQ multiplex PCR; the TCRdb copy retains only in-frame clones and omits some. V and J calls and clone size follow that table, whereas D and trimming were derived from the DNA. The sample lists hundreds of thousands of clones; 87% were seen once. The TCR sequence derives from a man aged 18 to 29 in good health. What was sequenced was memory CD8+ T cells sorted from blood. The subset is: CD45RO+ cells pooled with CCR7-negative TemRA cells. This chain joins TRBV5-8 and TRBJ1-2, with TRBD1 matching over 7 bases. The CDR3 sequence is CASRPLDRNYGYTF. DNA for the CDR3: TGTGCCAGCAGACCATTGGACAGGAACTATGGCTACACCTTC.